The text below deals with one TCR beta chain. This sample was included in a study of cytomegalovirus exposure and HLA in healthy donors. Use of 60 Vbeta and 13 Jbeta primers characterized the PCR. Sequencing used immunoSEQ multiplex PCR; TCRdb keeps in-frame clones, though not all of them. The sample shows 120,000 to 150,000 clones, 82% of them seen only once. Germline loops: CDR1 MDHEN, CDR2 SYDVKM. The CDR3 loop spans 12 amino acids. J gave up 12 bases and V 2 bases, and 7 bases lay outside the gene matches. The rearrangement uses TRBV28 and TRBJ2-7; 7 positions agree with TRBD2. Sequencing was carried out using PBMCs. The clonotype was recovered from a man aged 18-30 years in good health and CMV-seropositive. CDR3: CASSLGRENRYF. The CDR3, as DNA: TGTGCCAGCAGTTTAGGGCGGGAGAACCGGTACTTC.